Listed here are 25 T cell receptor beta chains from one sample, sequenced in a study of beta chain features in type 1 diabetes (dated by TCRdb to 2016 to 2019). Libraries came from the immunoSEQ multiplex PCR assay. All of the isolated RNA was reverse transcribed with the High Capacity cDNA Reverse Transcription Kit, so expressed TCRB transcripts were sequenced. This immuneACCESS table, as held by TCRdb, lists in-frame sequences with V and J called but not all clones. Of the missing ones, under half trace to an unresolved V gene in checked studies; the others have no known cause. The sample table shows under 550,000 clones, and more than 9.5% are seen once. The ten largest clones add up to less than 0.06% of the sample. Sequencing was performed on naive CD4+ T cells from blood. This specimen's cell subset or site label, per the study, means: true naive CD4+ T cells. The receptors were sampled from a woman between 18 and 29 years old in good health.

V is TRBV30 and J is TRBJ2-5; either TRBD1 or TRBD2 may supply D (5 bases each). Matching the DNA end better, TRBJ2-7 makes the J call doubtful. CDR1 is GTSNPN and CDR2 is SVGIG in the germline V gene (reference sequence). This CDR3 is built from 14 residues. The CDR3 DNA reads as TGTGCCTGGAGTGCATGGGGGAAGTCCTACGAGCAGTACTTC. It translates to CAWSAWGKSYEQYF.

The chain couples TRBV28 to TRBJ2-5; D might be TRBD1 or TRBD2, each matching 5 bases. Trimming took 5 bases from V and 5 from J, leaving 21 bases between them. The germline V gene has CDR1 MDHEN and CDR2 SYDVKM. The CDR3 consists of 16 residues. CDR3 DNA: TGTGCCAGCAGTCCTAGAATATTCACGGGGCTTGAGACCCAGTACTTC. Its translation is CASSPRIFTGLETQYF. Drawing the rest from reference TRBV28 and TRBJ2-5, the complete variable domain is DVKVTQSSRYLVKRTGEKVFLECVQDMDHENMFWYRQDPGLGLRLIYFSYDVKMKEKGDIPEGYSVSREKKERFSLILESASTNQTSMYLCASSPRIFTGLETQYFGPGTRLLVL.

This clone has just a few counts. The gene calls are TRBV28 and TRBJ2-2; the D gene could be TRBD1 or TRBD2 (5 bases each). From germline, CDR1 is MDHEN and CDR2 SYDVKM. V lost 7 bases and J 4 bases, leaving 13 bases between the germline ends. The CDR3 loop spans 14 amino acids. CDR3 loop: CASTGIAGTGELFF. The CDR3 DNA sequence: TGTGCCAGCACAGGGATTGCGGGCACCGGGGAGCTGTTTTTT.

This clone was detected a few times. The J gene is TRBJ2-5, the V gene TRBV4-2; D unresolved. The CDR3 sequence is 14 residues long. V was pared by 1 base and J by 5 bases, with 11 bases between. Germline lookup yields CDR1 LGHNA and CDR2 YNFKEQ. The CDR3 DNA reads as TGTGCCAGCAGCCAAGTGGTAGGAAAGGAGACCCAGTACTTC. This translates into CASSQVVGKETQYF.

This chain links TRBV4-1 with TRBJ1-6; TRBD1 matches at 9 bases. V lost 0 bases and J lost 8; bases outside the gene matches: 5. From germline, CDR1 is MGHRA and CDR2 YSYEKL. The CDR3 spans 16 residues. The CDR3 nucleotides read TGCGCCAGCAGCCAAGATGCGGGACAGGGATATTCACCCCTCCACTTT. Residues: CASSQDAGQGYSPLHF.

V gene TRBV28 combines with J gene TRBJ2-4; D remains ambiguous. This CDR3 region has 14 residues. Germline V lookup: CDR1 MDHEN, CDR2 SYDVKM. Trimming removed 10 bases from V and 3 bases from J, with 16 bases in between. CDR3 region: CATPAIVSKNIQYF. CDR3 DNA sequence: TGTGCCACCCCGGCAATAGTAAGCAAAAACATTCAGTACTTC.

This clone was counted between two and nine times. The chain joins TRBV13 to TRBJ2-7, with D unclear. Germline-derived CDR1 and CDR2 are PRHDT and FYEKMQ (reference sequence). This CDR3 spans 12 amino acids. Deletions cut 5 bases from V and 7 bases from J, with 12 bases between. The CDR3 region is CASSPLGAEQYF. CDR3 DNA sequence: TGTGCCAGCAGCCCCCTTGGCGCGGAGCAGTACTTC.

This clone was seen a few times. The CDR3 DNA sequence: TGTGCCAGTAGTTTACCCGGGAGGGCGAACACCGGGGAGCTGTTTTTT. Translating gives CASSLPGRANTGELFF. The V call is TRBV19, the J call TRBJ2-2; 8 bases align to TRBD2. Germline lookup yields CDR1 LNHDA and CDR2 SQIVND (reference sequence). The CDR3 loop spans 16 amino acids. V trimming: 5 bases; J trimming: 0 bases; junction bases outside the gene matches: 5.

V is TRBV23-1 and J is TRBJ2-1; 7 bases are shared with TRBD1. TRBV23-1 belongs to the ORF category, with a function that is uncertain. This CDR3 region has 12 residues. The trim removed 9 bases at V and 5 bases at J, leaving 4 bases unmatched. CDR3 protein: CARCQGDNEQFF. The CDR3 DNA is TGCGCCAGATGCCAGGGGGACAATGAGCAGTTCTTC.

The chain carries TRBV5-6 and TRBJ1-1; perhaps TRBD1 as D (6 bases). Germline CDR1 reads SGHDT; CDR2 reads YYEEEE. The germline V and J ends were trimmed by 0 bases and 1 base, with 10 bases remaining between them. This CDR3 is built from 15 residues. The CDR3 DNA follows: TGTGCCAGCAGCTTGGGACCACAGGGGAACACTGAAGCTTTCTTT. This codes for CASSLGPQGNTEAFF.

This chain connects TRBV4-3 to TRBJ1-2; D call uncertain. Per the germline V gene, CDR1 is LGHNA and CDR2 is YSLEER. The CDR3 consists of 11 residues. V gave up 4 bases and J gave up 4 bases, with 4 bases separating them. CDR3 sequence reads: CASSRGYGYTF. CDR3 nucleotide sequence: TGCGCCAGCAGCCGCGGCTATGGCTACACCTTC.

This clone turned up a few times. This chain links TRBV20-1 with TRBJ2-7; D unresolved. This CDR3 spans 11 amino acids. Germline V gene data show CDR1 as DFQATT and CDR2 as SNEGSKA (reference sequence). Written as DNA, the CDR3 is TGCAGCACGTCGACCGCCTACGAGCAGTACGTC. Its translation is CSTSTAYEQYV.

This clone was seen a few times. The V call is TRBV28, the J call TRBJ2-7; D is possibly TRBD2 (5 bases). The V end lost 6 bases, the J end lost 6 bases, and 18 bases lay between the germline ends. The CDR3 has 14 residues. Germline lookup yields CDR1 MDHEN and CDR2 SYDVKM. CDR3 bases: TGTGCCAGCAGCCTTCGGTGGCACGGAGGCGAGCAGTACGTC. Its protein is CASSLRWHGGEQYV.

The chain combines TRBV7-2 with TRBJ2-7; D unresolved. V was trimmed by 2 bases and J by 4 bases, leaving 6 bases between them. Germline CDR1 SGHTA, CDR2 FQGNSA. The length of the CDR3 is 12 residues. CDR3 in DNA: TGTGCCAGCAGCTTATGGGGTTACGAGCAGTACGTC. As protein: CASSLWGYEQYV.

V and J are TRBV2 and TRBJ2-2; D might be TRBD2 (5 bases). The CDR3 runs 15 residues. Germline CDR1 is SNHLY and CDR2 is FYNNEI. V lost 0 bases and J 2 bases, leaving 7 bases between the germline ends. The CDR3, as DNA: TGTGCCAGCAGTGAAGCACTAGTAAACACCGGGGAGCTGTTTTTT. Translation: CASSEALVNTGELFF.

Here the CDR3 reads CASSPAFPEAFF. The DNA of the CDR3 is TGTGCCAGCAGCCCGGCCTTTCCTGAAGCTTTCTTT. The chain uses TRBV6-5 and TRBJ1-1; D is uncertain. Germline V gene sequence: CDR1 MNHEY, CDR2 SVGAGI. Trimming removed 6 bases from V and 6 bases from J, with 11 bases in between. The CDR3 is 12 amino acids.

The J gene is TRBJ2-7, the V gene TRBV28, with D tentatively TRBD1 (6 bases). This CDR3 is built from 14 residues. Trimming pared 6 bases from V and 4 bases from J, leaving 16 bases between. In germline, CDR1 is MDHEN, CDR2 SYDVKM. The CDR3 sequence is CASSPIGQTYEQYV. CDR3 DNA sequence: TGTGCCAGCAGCCCCATCGGACAGACTTACGAGCAGTACGTC.

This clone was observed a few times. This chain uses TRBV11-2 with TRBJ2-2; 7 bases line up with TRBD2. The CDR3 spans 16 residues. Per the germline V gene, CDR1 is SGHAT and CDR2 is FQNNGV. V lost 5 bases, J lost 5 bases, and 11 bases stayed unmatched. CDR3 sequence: CASSPVGGSLTGELFF. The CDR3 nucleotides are TGTGCCAGCAGCCCGGTCGGCGGGAGTCTAACCGGGGAGCTGTTTTTT.

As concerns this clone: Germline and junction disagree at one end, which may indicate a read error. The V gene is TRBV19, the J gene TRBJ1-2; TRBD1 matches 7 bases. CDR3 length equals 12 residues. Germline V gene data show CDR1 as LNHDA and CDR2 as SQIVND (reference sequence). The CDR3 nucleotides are TGTGCCAGTAGTATTCAGGGGACAGCCCGCCTCTTC. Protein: CASSIQGTARLF.

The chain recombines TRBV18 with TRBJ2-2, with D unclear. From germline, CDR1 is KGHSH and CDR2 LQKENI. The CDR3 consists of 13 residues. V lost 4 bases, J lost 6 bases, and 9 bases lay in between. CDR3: CASSRSGPGELFF. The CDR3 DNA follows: TGTGCCAGCTCACGTTCAGGCCCCGGGGAGCTGTTTTTT.

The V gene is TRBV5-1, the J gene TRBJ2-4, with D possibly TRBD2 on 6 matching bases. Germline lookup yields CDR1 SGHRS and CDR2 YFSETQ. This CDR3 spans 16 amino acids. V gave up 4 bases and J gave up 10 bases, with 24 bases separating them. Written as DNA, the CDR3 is TGCGCCAGCAGCCCCGGGGGTATCGCGGGCCGAAATATTCAGTACTTC. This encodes CASSPGGIAGRNIQYF.

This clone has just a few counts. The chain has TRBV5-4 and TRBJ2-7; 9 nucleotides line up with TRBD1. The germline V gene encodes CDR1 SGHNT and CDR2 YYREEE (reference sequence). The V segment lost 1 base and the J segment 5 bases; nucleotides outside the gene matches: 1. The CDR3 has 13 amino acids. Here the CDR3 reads CASSLTGGNEQYF. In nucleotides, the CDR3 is TGTGCCAGCAGCTTGACAGGGGGCAACGAGCAGTACTTC.

This chain's CDR3 is CASSPLGTGTRAYEQYV. The CDR3 DNA follows: TGTGCCAGCAGCCCTCTTGGGACAGGGACGAGAGCCTACGAGCAGTACGTC. This chain links TRBV28 with TRBJ2-7, with TRBD1 matching 9 bases. The germline gives CDR1 MDHEN, CDR2 SYDVKM. The length of the CDR3 is 17 residues. J was trimmed by 2 bases and V by 6 bases; bases with no gene match: 14.

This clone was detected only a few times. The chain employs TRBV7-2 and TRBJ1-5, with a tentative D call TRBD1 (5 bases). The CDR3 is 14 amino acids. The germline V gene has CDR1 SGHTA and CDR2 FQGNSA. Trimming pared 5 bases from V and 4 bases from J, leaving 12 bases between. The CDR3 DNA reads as TGTGCCAGCAGCCCGGGACGGGTGAATCAGCCCCAGCATTTT. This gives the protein CASSPGRVNQPQHF.

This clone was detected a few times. CDR3 coding DNA: TGTGCCAGCAGCTTAATAGCGCGATCCGGGGAGCTGTTTTTT. Its translation: CASSLIARSGELFF. The rearrangement links TRBV7-9 to TRBJ2-2; D perhaps matches TRBD2 (5 bases). The CDR3 length is 14 residues. Germline V gene lookup returns CDR1 SEHNR and CDR2 FQNEAQ (reference sequence). Trimming took 2 bases from V and 6 from J, leaving 10 bases between them.